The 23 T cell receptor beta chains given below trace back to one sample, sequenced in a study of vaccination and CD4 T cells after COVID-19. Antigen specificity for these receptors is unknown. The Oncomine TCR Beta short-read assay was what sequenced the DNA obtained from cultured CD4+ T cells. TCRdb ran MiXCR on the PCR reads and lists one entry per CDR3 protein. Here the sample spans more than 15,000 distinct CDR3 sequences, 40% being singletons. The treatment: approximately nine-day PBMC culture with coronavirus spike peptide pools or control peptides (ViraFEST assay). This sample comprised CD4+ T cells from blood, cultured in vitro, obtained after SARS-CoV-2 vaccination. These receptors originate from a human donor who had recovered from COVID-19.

CDR3 loop: CSARDLGGGSGNPLSTDTQYF. The CDR3 nucleotides read TGCAGTGCTAGAGACCTCGGGGGGGGGAGCGGGAACCCCCTTAGCACAGATACGCAGTATTTT. The chain has TRBV20-1 and TRBJ2-3; 8 bases fit TRBD2. There are 21 residues in the CDR3. Trimming removed 0 bases from V and 0 bases from J; junction bases left unmatched: 20. Germline lookup yields CDR1 DFQATT and CDR2 SNEGSKA (reference sequence).

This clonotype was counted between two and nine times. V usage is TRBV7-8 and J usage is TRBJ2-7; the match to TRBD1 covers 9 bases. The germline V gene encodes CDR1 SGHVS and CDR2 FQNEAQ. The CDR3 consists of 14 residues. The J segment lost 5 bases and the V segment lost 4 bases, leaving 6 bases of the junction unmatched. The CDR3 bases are TGTGCCAGCAGCTCCCGGGACAGGGCAAACGAGCAGTACTTC. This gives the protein CASSSRDRANEQYF.

In DNA form, the CDR3 reads TGTGCCAGCAGTTACGACACTAATCAGCCCCAGCATTTT. As protein: CASSYDTNQPQHF. This chain joins TRBV6-5 and TRBJ1-5; no firm D call. Deletions cut 2 bases from V and 4 bases from J, with 6 bases between. Germline loops: CDR1 MNHEY, CDR2 SVGAGI. This CDR3 comprises 13 residues.

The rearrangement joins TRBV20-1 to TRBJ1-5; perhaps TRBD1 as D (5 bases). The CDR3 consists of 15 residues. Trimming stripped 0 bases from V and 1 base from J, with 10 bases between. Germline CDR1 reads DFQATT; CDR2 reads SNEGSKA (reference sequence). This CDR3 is CSAREGQGSNQPQHF. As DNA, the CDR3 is TGCAGTGCTAGAGAGGGGCAGGGAAGCAATCAGCCCCAGCATTTT.

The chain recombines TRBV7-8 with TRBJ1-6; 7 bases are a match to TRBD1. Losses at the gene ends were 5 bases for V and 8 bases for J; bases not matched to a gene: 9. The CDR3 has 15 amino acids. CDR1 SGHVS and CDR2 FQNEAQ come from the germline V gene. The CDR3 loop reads CASSPQGSRDSPLHF. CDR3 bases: TGTGCCAGCAGCCCACAGGGGAGTCGGGATTCACCCCTCCACTTT.

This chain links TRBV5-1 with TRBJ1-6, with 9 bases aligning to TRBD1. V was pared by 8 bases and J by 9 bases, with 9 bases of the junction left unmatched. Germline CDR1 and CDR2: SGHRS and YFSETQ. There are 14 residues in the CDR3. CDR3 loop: CARRVKDRGSPLHF. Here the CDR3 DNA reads TGCGCCAGGCGAGTGAAGGACAGGGGTTCACCCCTCCACTTT.

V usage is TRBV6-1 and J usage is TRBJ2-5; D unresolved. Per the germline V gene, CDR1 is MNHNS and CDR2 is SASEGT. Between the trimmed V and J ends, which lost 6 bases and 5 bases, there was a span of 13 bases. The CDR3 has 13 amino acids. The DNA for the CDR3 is TGTGCCAGCAGCTCCCGACGCACGGAGACCCAGTACTTC. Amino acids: CASSSRRTETQYF.

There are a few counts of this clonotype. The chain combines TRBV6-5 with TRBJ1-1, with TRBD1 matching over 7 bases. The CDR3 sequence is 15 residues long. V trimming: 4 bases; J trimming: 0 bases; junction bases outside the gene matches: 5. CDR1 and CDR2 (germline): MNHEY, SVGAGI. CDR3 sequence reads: CASSSRGTVNTEAFF. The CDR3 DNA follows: TGTGCCAGCAGTTCACGAGGGACAGTGAACACTGAAGCTTTCTTT.

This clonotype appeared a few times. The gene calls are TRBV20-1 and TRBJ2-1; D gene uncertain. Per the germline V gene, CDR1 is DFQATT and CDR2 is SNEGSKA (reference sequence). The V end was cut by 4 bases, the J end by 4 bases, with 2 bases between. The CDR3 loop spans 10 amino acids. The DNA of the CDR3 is TGCAGTGCTATGTACAATGAGCAGTTCTTC. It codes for CSAMYNEQFF.

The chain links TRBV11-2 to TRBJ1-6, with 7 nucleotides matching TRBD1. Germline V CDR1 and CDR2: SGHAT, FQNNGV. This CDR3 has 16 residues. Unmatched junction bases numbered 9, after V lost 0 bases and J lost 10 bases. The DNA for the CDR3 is TGTGCCAGCAGCTTAGACCCCGACAGGGCTAGGTCACCCCTCCACTTT. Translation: CASSLDPDRARSPLHF.

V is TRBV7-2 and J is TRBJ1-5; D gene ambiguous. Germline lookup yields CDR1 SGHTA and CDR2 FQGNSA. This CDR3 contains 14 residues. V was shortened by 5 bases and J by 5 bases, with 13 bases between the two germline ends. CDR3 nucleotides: TGTGCCAGCAGCGCTACCCCCGGGGATCAGCCCCAGCATTTT. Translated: CASSATPGDQPQHF.

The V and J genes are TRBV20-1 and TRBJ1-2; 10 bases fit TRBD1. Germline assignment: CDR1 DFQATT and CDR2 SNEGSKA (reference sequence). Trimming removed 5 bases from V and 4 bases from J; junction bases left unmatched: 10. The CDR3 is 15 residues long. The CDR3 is CSAGHGGQGTYGYTF. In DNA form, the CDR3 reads TGCAGTGCTGGACACGGGGGACAGGGGACCTATGGCTACACCTTC.

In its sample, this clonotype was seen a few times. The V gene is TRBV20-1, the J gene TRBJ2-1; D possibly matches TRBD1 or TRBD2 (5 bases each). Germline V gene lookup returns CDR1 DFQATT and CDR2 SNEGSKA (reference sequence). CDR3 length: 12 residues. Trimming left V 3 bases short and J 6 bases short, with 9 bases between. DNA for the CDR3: TGCAGTGCTAGTCCGAGGGGCAATGAGCAGTTCTTC. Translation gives CSASPRGNEQFF.

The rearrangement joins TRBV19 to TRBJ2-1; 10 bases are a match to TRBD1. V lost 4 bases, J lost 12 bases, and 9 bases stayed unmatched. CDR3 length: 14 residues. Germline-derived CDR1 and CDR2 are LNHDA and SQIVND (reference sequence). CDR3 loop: CASSTRDRGLGQFF. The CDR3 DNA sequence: TGTGCCAGTAGTACCCGGGACAGGGGTTTGGGGCAGTTCTTC.

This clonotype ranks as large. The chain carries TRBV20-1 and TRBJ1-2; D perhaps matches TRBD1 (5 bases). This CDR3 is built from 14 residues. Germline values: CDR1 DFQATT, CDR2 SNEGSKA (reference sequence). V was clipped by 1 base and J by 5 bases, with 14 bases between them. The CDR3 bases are TGCAGTGCTAGAGGTTCGGACAACTTATATGGCTACACCTTC. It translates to CSARGSDNLYGYTF.

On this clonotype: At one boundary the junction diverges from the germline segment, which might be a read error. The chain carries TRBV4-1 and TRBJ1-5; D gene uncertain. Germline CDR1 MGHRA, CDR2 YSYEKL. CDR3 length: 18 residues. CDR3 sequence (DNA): TGCGCCAGCAGCCAGGAGGGCCCTTTACGCACGAGCATTCAGCCCCAGCATTTT. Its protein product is CASSQEGPLRTSIQPQHF.

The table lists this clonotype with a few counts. CDR3 sequence (DNA): TGTGCCAGCAGTTACACGTCAGGGTTGAGCTATGGCTACACCTTC. It yields the protein CASSYTSGLSYGYTF. V and J are TRBV6-5 and TRBJ1-2; perhaps TRBD1 as D (5 bases). Trimming took off 2 bases at V and 4 bases at J, with 14 bases between the two ends. CDR1 MNHEY and CDR2 SVGAGI come from the germline V gene. The CDR3 covers 15 residues.

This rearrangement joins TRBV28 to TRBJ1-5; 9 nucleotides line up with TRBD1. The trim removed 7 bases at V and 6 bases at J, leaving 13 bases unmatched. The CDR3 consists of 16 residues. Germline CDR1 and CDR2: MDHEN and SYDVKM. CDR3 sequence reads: CASIPTLGTGIQPQHF. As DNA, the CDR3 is TGTGCCAGCATTCCTACCTTAGGGACAGGGATTCAGCCCCAGCATTTT.

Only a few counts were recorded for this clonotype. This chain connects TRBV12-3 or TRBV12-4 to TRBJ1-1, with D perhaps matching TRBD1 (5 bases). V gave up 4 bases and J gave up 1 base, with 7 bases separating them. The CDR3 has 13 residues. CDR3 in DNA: TGTGCCAGCAGTTCTACAGGGAACACTGAAGCTTTCTTT. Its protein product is CASSSTGNTEAFF.

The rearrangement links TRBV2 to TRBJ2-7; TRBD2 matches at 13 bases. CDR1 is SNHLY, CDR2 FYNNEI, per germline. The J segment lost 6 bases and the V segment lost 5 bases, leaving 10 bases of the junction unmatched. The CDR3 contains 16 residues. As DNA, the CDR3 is TGTGCCAGCAGTTTGGGACTAGCGGGAACCGGGGCCGAGCAGTACTTC. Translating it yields CASSLGLAGTGAEQYF.

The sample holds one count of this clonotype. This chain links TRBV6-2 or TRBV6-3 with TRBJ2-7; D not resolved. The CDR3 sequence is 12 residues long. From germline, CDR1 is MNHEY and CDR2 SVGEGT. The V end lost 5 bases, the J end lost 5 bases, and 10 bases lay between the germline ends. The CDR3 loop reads CASSTNWDEQYF. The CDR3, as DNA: TGTGCCAGCAGTACTAATTGGGACGAGCAGTACTTC.

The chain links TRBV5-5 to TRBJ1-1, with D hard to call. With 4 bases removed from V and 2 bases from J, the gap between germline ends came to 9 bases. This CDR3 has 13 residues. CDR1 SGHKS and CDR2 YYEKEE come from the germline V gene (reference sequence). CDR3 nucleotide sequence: TGTGCCAGCAGCCCCCATGCTAACACTGAAGCTTTCTTT. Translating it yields CASSPHANTEAFF.

As DNA, the CDR3 is TGTGCCAGCAGCCCGGACAGGGTCGCCAGGGACACCATATATTTT. As protein: CASSPDRVARDTIYF. V gene TRBV7-2 combines with J gene TRBJ1-3; 8 positions match TRBD1. CDR3 length: 15 amino acids. CDR1 is SGHTA and CDR2 is FQGNSA in the germline V gene. V shed 5 bases and J 8 bases; nucleotides not matched to a gene: 11.